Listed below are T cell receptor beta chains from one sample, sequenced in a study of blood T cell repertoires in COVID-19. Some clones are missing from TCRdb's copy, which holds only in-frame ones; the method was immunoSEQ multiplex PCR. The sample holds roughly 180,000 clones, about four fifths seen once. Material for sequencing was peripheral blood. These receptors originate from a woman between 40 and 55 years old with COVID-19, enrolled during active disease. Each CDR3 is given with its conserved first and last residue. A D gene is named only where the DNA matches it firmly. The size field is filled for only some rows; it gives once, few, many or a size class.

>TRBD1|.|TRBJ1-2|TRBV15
TGTGCCACCAGCAGAGAGGACAGGCTTTATGGCTACACCTTC
CATSREDRLYGYTF
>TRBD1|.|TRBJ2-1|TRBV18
TGTGCCAGCTCACCACCTGAACAGGGGACCTACAATGAGCAGTTCTTC
CASSPPEQGTYNEQFF
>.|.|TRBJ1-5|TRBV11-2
TGTGCCAGCAGTAGGGGCCCAGGGGCGCAGCCCCAGCATTTT
CASSRGPGAQPQHF
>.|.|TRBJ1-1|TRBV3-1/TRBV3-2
TGTGCCAGCAGCCAAACAAGTAACACTGAAGCTTTCTTT
CASSQTSNTEAFF
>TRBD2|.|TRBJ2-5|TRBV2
TGTGCCAGCAGCAGGGGACTAGCGGGATGGCAAGAGACCCAGTACTTC
CASSRGLAGWQETQYF
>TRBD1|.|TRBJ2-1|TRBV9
TGTGCCAGCAGCTCCGGGACAGGGTACAATGAGCAGTTCTTC
CASSSGTGYNEQFF
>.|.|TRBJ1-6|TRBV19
TGTGCCAGTAGTATTCAAATGTCACCCCTCCACTTT
CASSIQMSPLHF
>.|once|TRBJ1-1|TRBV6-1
TGTGCCAGCAGTGAATTAAGGACAGCATCTGAAGCTTTCTTT
CASSELRTASEAFF
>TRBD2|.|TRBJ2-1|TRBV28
TGTGCCAGCAGTTACGGGAGGCCCCGCTACAATGAGCAGTTCTTC
CASSYGRPRYNEQFF
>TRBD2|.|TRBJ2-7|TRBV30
TGTGCCTGGAGGGGGACTAGCGGGACTCTATCCTACGAGCAGTACTTC
CAWRGTSGTLSYEQYF
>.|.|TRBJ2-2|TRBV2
TGTGCCAGCACCAAGCAACCCACCGCGAACACCGGGGAGCTGTTTTTT
CASTKQPTANTGELFF
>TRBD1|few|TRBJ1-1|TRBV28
TGTGCCAGCAGGAAACGACAGGGGGCGCGGACTGAAGCTTTCTTT
CASRKRQGARTEAFF